These 15 T cell receptor beta chains were sequenced from one sample in a study of T-cell reconstitution after alpha-beta-depleted transplantation in children. The library targeted TCRbeta and was prepared with unique molecular identifiers. TCRdb re-called the PCR reads with MiXCR, one entry per CDR3 protein. The data hold a few hundred thousand distinct CDR3 sequences, with 25% to 30% observed a single time. Source: PBMCs, taken before TCRalphabeta/CD19-depleted stem cell transplant. These receptors all come from a boy under three years old with Wiskott-Aldrich syndrome, due to receive a stem cell transplant.

This clonotype has more than one count but fewer than ten. Written as DNA, the CDR3 is TGCAGTGCTAGCCAACGCGCCTCTGGGGCCAACGTCCTGACTTTC. Protein product: CSASQRASGANVLTF. The chain links TRBV20-1 to TRBJ2-6, with D unclear. With 3 bases removed from V and 0 bases from J, the gap between germline ends came to 9 bases. The V gene's germline CDR1 is DFQATT and CDR2 SNEGSKA (reference sequence). This CDR3 is built from 15 residues.

There are a few counts of this clonotype. J is TRBJ2-2 and V is TRBV5-1; TRBD2 matches at 14 bases. Germline V gene lookup returns CDR1 SGHRS and CDR2 YFSETQ. V lost 3 bases to trimming and J lost 7 bases; unmatched junction nucleotides: 5. The length of the CDR3 is 16 residues. The CDR3 DNA sequence: TGCGCCAGCAGCTCATACGGACTAGCGGGGGGCGGGGAGCTGTTTTTT. Translation: CASSSYGLAGGGELFF.

CDR3 region: CASSLQASLEGYTF. The DNA of the CDR3 is TGTGCCAGCAGCTTGCAGGCCTCCTTGGAGGGCTACACCTTC. This sequence joins TRBV7-2 and TRBJ1-2, with no clear D. Germline V gene data show CDR1 as SGHTA and CDR2 as FQGNSA. Trimming left V 3 bases short and J 8 bases short, with 16 bases between. The CDR3 has 14 amino acids.

The genes are TRBV12-3 or TRBV12-4 and TRBJ2-5, with no clear D. The V end lost 5 bases, the J end lost 0 bases, and 13 bases lay between the germline ends. The CDR3 runs to 15 residues. The CDR3 DNA is TGTGCCAGCAGTCCGATCAGCCTCTACCAAGAGACCCAGTACTTC. This encodes CASSPISLYQETQYF.

This clonotype was counted a few times. As DNA, the CDR3 is TGTGCCAGCAGCACTGAGGGACAAATACCGAACACTGAAGCTTTCTTT. It encodes CASSTEGQIPNTEAFF. J is TRBJ1-1 and V is TRBV12-3 or TRBV12-4; the D gene is possibly TRBD1 (6 bases). The CDR3 is 16 residues long. V shed 6 bases and J shed 1 base, with 18 bases lying between them.

The chain recombines TRBV5-1 with TRBJ2-2, with D unresolved. The V end was cut by 2 bases, the J end by 1 base, with 9 bases between. The CDR3 has 15 residues. Per germline, CDR1 SGHRS and CDR2 YFSETQ. CDR3 in DNA: TGCGCCAGCAGCTTTCGGCAGGTGAACACCGGGGAGCTGTTTTTT. This gives the protein CASSFRQVNTGELFF.

This sequence joins TRBV27 and TRBJ1-5; 8 bases match TRBD1. The CDR3 is 12 amino acids. The ends lost 4 bases at V and 9 bases at J; junction bases unmatched: 2. The germline V gene encodes CDR1 MNHEY and CDR2 SMNVEV (reference sequence). In DNA, the CDR3 is TGTGCCAGCAGTTCAGGGACAGGGCCCCAGCATTTT. Encoded protein: CASSSGTGPQHF.

J is TRBJ1-1 and V is TRBV4-1; 7 positions match TRBD1. J was trimmed by 2 bases and V by 3 bases; bases with no gene match: 6. CDR1 and CDR2 (germline): MGHRA, YSYEKL. The CDR3 has 15 residues. In DNA, the CDR3 is TGCGCCAGCAGCCATCTGGACAGGAGAAACACTGAAGCTTTCTTT. It specifies CASSHLDRRNTEAFF.

This clonotype was picked up a small number of times. The chain employs TRBV24-1 and TRBJ2-3; D gene uncertain. Germline V lookup: CDR1 KGHDR, CDR2 SFDVKD. This CDR3 has 13 amino acids. The V end lost 5 bases, the J end lost 1 base, and 6 bases lay between the germline ends. CDR3: CATSVKGTDTQYF. CDR3 coding DNA: TGTGCCACCAGTGTGAAGGGCACAGATACGCAGTATTTT.

The rearrangement links TRBV7-8 to TRBJ2-3; 9 bases match TRBD1. The length of the CDR3 is 15 residues. Looked up from germline, CDR1 is SGHVS and CDR2 is FQNEAQ. Trimming at V came to 4 bases and at J to 4 bases, leaving 6 bases not matched to a gene. The CDR3 sequence: CASSWGQGPADTQYF. The CDR3 DNA sequence: TGTGCCAGCAGCTGGGGACAGGGTCCCGCAGATACGCAGTATTTT. The full variable domain, rest sourced from reference TRBV7-8 and TRBJ2-3, is GAGVSQSPRYKVAKRGQDVALRCDPISGHVSLFWYQQALGQGPEFLTYFQNEAQLDKSGLPSDRFFAERPEGSVSTLKIQRTQQEDSAVYLCASSWGQGPADTQYFGPGTRLTVL.

V is TRBV27 and J is TRBJ2-7; 7 nucleotides match TRBD1. The CDR3 loop spans 13 amino acids. Germline CDR1 and CDR2: MNHEY and SMNVEV (reference sequence). V was pared by 6 bases and J by 2 bases, with 4 bases of the junction left unmatched. This CDR3 reads CASRGQEAYEQYF. The CDR3 DNA is TGTGCCAGCAGAGGACAGGAAGCCTACGAGCAGTACTTC.

This clonotype has just a few counts. The chain couples TRBV19 to TRBJ2-7; 9 bases agree with TRBD1. V dropped 5 bases and J dropped 3; count of bases not matched to a gene: 8. The CDR3 consists of 15 residues. The germline CDR1 and CDR2 sequences are LNHDA and SQIVND (reference sequence). The CDR3 coding sequence is TGTGCCAGTAGTCAGGGACAGGGCCTAATCTACGAGCAGTACTTC. Its protein product is CASSQGQGLIYEQYF. Full variable domain (rest looked up from reference TRBV19 and TRBJ2-7): DGGITQSPKYLFRKEGQNVTLSCEQNLNHDAMYWYRQDPGQGLRLIYYSQIVNDFQKGDIAEGYSVSREKKESFPLTVTSAQKNPTAFYLCASSQGQGLIYEQYFGPGTRLTVT.

This clonotype was detected a few times. This chain uses TRBV12-3 or TRBV12-4 with TRBJ2-1, with D tentatively TRBD1 (6 bases). Trimming removed 6 bases from V and 0 bases from J, with 12 bases in between. CDR3 length: 15 residues. The CDR3 bases are TGTGCCAGCAGACTGGGGGCAGTCTCCTACAATGAGCAGTTCTTC. This gives the protein CASRLGAVSYNEQFF.

This clonotype was found a few times. The genes are TRBV6-1 and TRBJ1-2; D is unresolved. Germline V lookup: CDR1 MNHNS, CDR2 SASEGT. This CDR3 spans 14 amino acids. Trimming took off 1 base at V and 5 bases at J, with 11 bases between the two ends. CDR3 coding DNA: TGTGCCAGCAGTGAAGGTGGACTGGATTATGGCTACACCTTC. Protein product: CASSEGGLDYGYTF.

This chain uses TRBV7-3 with TRBJ2-6; TRBD1 aligns across 8 bases. V was clipped by 1 base and J by 0 bases; unmatched bases: 8. This CDR3 is 19 amino acids long. Germline lookup yields CDR1 SGHTA and CDR2 FQGTGA. The CDR3 DNA follows: TGTGCCAGCAGCTTAAAGGACAGGGATTATTACTCTGGGGCCAACGTCCTGACTTTC. It codes for CASSLKDRDYYSGANVLTF.